This T cell receptor beta chain was sequenced for a study of T cell responses to AZD1222 COVID-19 vaccine. Comments on this clone: Its antigen is unidentified.

Study-level results: Two AZD1222 administrations were followed by greater Spike-specific TCR breadth and depth. Baseline testing showed seropositivity in only five or six AZD1222 recipients. Donors were largely white British and mainly female; clonal diversity was possibly underestimated.

Deletions cut 8 bases from V and 6 bases from J, with 18 bases between. Germline V gene data show CDR1 as SGHTA and CDR2 as FQGNSA. The CDR3 runs 14 residues. Using immunoSEQ multiplex PCR, the repertoire was profiled, and TCRdb retains in-frame clones only, with some absent. The sample consists of around 140,000 clones, over 90% of them appearing once. The receptor's source is an adult in good health. The genes are TRBV7-2 and TRBJ2-3, with D possibly called TRBD1 or TRBD2 (6 bases each). The material was peripheral blood, obtained on day 0 of AZD1222 vaccination. CDR3 DNA sequence: TGTGCCAGCCTAGGGGGGAGGCCCGGTGATACGCAGTATTTT. This translates into CASLGGRPGDTQYF.